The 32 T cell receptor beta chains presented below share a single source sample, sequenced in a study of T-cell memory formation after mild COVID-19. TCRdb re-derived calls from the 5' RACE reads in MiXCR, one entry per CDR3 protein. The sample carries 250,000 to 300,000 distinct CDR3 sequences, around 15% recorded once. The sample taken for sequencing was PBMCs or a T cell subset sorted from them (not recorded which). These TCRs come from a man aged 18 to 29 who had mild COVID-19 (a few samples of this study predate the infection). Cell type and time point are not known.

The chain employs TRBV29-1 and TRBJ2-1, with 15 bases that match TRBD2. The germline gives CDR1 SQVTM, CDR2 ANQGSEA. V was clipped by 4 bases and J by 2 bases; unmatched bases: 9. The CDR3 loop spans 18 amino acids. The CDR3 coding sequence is TGCAGCGTTGTGGGACTAGCGGGGGGCAATCCTACCTACAATGAGCAGTTCTTC. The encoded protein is CSVVGLAGGNPTYNEQFF.

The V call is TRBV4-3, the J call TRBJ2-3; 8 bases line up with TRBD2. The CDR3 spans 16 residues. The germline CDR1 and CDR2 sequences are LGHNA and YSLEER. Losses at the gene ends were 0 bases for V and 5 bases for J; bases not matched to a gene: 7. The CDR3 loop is CASSQDRTGGKDTQYF. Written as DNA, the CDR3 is TGCGCCAGCAGCCAAGATCGGACGGGGGGGAAAGATACGCAGTATTTT.

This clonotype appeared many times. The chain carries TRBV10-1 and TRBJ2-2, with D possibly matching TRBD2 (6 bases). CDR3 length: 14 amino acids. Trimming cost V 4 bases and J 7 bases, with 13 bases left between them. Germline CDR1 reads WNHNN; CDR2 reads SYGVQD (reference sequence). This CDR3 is CASSVAGRDGELFF. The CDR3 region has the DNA TGCGCCAGCAGTGTGGCAGGGCGGGACGGGGAGCTGTTTTTT.

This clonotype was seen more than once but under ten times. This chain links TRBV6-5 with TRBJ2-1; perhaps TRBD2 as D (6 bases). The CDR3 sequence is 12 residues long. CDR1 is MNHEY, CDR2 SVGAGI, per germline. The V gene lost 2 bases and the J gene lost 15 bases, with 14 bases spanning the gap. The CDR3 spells CASSYPGGKRFF. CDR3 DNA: TGTGCCAGCAGTTACCCAGGAGGGAAACGGTTCTTC.

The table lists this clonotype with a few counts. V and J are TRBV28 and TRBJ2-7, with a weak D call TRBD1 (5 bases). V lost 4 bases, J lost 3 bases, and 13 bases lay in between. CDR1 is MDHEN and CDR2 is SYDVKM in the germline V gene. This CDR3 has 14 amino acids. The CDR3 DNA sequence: TGTGCCAGCAGTTGGGGCAGGGCATACTACGAGCAGTACGTC. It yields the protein CASSWGRAYYEQYV.

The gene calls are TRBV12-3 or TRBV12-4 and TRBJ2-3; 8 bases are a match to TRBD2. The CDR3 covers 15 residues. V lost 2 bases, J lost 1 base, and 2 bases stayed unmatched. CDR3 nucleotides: TGTGCCAGCAGTTTATGGCGGGGGGGCACAGATACGCAGTATTTT. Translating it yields CASSLWRGGTDTQYF.

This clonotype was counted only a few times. The CDR3 reads CASSHKVIGHTSTEAFF. The CDR3 DNA follows: TGCGCCAGCAGCCATAAAGTAATTGGACATACATCCACTGAAGCTTTCTTT. The chain has TRBV4-1 and TRBJ1-1; possible D gene TRBD1, 5 bases. V was shortened by 3 bases and J by 4 bases, with 21 bases between the two germline ends. Germline V gene lookup returns CDR1 MGHRA and CDR2 YSYEKL. This CDR3 has 17 amino acids.

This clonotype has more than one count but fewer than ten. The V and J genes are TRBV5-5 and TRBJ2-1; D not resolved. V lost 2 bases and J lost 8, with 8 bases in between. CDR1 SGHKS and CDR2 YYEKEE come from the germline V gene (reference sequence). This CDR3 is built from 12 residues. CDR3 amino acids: CASSFRVDEQFF. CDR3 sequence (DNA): TGTGCCAGCAGCTTTAGAGTAGATGAGCAGTTCTTC.

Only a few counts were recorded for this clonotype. The CDR3 DNA is TGTGCCAGCGCCCGCCGGGAGACCTACGAGCAGTACTTC. It translates to CASARRETYEQYF. V and J are TRBV11-1 and TRBJ2-7; perhaps TRBD2 as D (6 bases). CDR3 length: 13 amino acids. V gave up 8 bases and J gave up 2 bases, with 13 bases separating them. The germline gives CDR1 SGHAT, CDR2 FQDESV (reference sequence).

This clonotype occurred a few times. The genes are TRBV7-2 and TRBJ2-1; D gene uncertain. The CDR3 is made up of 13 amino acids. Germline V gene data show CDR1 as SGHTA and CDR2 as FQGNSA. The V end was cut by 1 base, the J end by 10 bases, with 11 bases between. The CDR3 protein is CASSLEWTGEQFF. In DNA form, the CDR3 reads TGTGCCAGCAGCTTAGAGTGGACCGGGGAGCAGTTCTTC.

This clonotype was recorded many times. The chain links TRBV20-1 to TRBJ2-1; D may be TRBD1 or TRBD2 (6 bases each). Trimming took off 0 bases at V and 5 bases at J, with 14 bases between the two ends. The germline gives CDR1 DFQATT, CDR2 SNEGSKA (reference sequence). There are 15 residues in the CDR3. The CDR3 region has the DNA TGCAGTGCTAGAGATCCGACGGGGGCCCACAATGAGCAGTTCTTC. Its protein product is CSARDPTGAHNEQFF.

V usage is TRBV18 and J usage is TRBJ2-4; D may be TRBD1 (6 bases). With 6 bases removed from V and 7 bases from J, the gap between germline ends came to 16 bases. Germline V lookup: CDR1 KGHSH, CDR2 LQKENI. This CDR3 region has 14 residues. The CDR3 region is CASSAGTRGNIQYF. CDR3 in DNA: TGTGCCAGCTCTGCCGGGACAAGGGGCAACATTCAGTACTTC. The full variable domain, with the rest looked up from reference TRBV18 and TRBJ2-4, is NAGVMQNPRHLVRRRGQEARLRCSPMKGHSHVYWYRQLPEEGLKFMVYLQKENIIDESGMPKERFSAEFPKEGPSILRIQQVVRGDSAAYFCASSAGTRGNIQYFGAGTRLSVL.

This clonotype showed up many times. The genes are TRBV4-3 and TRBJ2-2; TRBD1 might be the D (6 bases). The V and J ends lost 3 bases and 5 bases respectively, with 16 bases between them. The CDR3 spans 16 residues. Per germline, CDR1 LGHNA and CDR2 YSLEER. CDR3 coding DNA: TGCGCCAGCAGCCAGGAAGGGGGTCTGAGTACCGGGGAGCTGTTTTTT. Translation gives CASSQEGGLSTGELFF.

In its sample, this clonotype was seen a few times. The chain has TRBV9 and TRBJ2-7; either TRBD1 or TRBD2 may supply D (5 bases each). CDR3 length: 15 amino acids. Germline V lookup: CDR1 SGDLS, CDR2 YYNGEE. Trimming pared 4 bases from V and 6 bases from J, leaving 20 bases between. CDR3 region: CASSRQGSLRAEQYF. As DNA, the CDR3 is TGTGCCAGCAGCCGCCAGGGCTCTTTGAGGGCCGAGCAGTACTTC.

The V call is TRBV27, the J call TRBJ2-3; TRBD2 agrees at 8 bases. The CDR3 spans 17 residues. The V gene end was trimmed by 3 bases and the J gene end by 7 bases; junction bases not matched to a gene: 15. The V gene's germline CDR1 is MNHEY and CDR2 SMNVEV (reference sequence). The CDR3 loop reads CASSFGARPGGRNTQYF. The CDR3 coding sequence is TGTGCCAGCAGTTTCGGGGCCCGTCCGGGGGGGCGAAATACGCAGTATTTT.

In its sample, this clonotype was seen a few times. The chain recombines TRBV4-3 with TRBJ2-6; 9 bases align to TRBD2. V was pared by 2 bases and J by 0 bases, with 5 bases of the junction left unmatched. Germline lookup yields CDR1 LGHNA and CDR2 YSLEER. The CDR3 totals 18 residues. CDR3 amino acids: CASSQMTSGNSGANVLTF. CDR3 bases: TGCGCCAGCAGCCAAATGACTAGCGGAAACTCTGGGGCCAACGTCCTGACTTTC.

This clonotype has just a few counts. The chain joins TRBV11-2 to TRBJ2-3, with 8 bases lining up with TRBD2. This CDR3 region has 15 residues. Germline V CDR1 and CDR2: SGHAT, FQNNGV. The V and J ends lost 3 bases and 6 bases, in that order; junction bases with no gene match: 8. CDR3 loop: CASSFAGTRGDTQYF. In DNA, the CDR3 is TGTGCCAGCAGCTTCGCCGGGACTAGAGGTGATACGCAGTATTTT.

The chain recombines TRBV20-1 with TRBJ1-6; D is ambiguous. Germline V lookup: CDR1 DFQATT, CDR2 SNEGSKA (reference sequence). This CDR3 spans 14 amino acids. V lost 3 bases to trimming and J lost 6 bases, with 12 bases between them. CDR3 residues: CSAREMRFNSPLHF. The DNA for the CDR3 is TGCAGTGCTAGGGAGATGCGATTTAATTCACCCCTCCACTTT.

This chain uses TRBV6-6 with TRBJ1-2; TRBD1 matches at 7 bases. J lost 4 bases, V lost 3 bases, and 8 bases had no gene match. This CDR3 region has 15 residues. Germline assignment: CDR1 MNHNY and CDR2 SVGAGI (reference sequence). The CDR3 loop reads CASSYPGGDPYGYTF. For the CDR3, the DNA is TGTGCCAGCAGTTATCCAGGGGGTGATCCCTATGGCTACACCTTC.

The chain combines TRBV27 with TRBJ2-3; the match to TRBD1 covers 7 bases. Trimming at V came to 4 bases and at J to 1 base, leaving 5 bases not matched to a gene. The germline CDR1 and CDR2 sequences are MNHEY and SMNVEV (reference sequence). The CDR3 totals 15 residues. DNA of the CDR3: TGTGCCAGCAGTTCGGACAGGACCCGCACAGATACGCAGTATTTT. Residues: CASSSDRTRTDTQYF.

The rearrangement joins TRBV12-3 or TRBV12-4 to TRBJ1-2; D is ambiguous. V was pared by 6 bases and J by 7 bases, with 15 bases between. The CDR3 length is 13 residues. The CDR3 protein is CASSLNPGVGYTF. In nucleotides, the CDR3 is TGTGCCAGCAGCCTAAATCCAGGAGTTGGCTACACCTTC.

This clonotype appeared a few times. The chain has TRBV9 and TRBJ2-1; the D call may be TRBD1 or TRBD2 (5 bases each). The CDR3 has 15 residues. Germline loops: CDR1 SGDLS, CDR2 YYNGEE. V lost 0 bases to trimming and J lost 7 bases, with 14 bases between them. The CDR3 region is CASSVVGDERNEQFF. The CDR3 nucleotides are TGTGCCAGCAGCGTAGTGGGGGACGAACGTAATGAGCAGTTCTTC. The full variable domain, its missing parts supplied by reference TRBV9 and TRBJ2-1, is DSGVTQTPKHLITATGQRVTLRCSPRSGDLSVYWYQQSLDQGLQFLIQYYNGEERAKGNILERFSAQQFPDLHSELNLSSLELGDSALYFCASSVVGDERNEQFFGPGTRLTVL.

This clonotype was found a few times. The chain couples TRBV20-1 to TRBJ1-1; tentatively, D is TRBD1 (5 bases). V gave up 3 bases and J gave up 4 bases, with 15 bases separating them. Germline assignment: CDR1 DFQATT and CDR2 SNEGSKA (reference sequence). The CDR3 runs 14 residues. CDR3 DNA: TGCAGTGCTAGCGGCGGTGCCGGGGCCACTGAAGCTTTCTTT. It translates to CSASGGAGATEAFF.

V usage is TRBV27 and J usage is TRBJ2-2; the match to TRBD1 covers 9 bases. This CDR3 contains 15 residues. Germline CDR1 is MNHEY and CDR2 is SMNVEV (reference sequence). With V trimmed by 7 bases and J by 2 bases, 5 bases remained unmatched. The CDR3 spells CASTNRGQNTGELFF. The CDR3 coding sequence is TGTGCCAGCACCAACAGGGGGCAAAACACCGGGGAGCTGTTTTTT.

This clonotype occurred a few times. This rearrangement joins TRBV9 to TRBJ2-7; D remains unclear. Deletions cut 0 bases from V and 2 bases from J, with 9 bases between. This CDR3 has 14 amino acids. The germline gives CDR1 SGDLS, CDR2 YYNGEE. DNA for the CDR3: TGTGCCAGCAGCGTAGACCCCCTTCCCTACGAGCAGTACTTC. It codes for CASSVDPLPYEQYF. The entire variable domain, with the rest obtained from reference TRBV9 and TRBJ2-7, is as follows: DSGVTQTPKHLITATGQRVTLRCSPRSGDLSVYWYQQSLDQGLQFLIQYYNGEERAKGNILERFSAQQFPDLHSELNLSSLELGDSALYFCASSVDPLPYEQYFGPGTRLTVT.

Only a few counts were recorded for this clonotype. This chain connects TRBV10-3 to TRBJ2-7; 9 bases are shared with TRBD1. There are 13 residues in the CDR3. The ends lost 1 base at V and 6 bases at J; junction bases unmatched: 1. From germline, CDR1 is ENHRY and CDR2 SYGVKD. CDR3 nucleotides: TGTGCCATCAGTGAGTTGGGACAGGGCGAGCAGTACGTC. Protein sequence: CAISELGQGEQYV.

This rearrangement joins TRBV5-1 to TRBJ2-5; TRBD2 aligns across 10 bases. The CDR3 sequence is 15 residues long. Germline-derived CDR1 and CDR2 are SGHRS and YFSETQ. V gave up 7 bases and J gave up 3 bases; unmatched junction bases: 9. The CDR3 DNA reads TGCGCCAGCGGCATAGCGGGGGGATGGGAAGAGACCCAGTACTTC. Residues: CASGIAGGWEETQYF. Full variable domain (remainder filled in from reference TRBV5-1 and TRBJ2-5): KAGVTQTPRYLIKTRGQQVTLSCSPISGHRSVSWYQQTPGQGLQFLFEYFSETQRNKGNFPGRFSGRQFSNSRSEMNVSTLELGDSALYLCASGIAGGWEETQYFGPGTRLLVL.

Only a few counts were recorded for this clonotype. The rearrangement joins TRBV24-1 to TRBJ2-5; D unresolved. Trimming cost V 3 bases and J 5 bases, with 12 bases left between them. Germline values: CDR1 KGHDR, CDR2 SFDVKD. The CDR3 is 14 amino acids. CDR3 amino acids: CATSDAPPGETQYF. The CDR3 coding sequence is TGTGCCACCAGTGATGCCCCCCCCGGGGAGACCCAGTACTTC.

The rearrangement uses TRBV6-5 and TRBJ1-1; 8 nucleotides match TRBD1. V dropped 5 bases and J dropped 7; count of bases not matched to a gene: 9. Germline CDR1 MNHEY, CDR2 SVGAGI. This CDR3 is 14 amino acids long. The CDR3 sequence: CASSNPGQAYEAFF. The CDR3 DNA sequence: TGTGCCAGCAGTAACCCGGGACAGGCGTATGAAGCTTTCTTT.

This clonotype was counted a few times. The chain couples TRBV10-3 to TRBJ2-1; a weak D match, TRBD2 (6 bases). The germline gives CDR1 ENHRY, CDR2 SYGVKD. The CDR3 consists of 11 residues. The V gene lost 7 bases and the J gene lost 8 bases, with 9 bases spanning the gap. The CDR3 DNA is TGTGCCATCAAGGTAGCGGATGAGCAGTTCTTC. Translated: CAIKVADEQFF.

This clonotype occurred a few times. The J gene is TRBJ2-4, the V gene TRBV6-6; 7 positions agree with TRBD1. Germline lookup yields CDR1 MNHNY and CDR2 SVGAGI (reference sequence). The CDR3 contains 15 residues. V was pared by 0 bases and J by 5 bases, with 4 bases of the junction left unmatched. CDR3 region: CASSYSADRQNIQYF. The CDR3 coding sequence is TGTGCCAGCAGTTACTCGGCGGACAGGCAAAACATTCAGTACTTC.

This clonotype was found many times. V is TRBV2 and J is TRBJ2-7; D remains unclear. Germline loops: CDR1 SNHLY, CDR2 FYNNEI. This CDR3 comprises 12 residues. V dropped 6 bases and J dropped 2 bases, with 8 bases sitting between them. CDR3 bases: TGTGCCAGCAGCCTCAACACCTACGAGCAGTACGTC. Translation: CASSLNTYEQYV.